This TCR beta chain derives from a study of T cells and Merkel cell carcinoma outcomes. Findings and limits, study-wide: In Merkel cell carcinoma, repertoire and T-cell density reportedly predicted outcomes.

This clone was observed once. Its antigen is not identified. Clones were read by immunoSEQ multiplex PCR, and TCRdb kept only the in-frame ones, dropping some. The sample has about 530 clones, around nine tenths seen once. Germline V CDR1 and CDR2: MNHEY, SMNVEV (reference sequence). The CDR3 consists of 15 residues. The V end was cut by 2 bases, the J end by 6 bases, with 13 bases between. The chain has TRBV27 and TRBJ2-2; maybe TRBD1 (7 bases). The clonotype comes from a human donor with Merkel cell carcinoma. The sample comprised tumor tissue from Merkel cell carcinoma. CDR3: CASSLLARGAGELFF. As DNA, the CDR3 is TGTGCCAGCAGTTTACTTGCCAGGGGGGCCGGGGAGCTGTTTTTT.